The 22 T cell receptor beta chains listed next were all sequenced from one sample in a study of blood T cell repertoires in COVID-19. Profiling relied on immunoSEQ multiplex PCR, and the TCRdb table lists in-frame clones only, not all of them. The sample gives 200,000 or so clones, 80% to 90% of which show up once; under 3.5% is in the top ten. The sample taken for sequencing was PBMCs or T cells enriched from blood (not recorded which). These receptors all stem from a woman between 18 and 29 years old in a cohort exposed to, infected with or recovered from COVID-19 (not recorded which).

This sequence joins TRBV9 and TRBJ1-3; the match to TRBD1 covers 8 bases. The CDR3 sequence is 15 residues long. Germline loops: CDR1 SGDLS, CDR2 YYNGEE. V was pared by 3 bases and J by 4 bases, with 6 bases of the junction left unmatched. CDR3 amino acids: CASSAYQGAGNTIYF. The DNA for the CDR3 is TGTGCCAGCAGCGCATATCAGGGGGCCGGAAACACCATATATTTT.

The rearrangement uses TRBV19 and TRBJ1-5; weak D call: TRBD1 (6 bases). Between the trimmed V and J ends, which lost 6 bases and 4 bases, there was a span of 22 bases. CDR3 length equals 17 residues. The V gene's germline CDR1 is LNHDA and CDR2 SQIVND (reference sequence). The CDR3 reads CASRGSGGRRLNQPQHF. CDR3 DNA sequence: TGTGCCAGTAGAGGGAGCGGGGGGCGACGGCTTAATCAGCCCCAGCATTTT.

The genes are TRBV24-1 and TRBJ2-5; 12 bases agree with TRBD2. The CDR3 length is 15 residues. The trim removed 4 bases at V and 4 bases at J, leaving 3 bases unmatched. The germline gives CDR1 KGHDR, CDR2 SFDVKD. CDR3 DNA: TGTGCCACCAGTGACCCGGGACTAGCGGGAGAGACCCAGTACTTC. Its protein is CATSDPGLAGETQYF.

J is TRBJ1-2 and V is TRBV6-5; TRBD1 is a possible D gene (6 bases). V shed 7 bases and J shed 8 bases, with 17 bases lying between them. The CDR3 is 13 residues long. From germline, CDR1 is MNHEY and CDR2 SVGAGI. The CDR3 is CASTPGTRGGYTF. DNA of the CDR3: TGTGCCAGCACCCCCGGGACAAGGGGAGGCTACACCTTC.

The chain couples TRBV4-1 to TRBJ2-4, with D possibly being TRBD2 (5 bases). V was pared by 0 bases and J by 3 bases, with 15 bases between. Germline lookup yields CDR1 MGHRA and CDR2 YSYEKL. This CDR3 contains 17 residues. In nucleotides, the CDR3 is TGCGCCAGCAGCCAAGACACCCCGGGAAGAGACAAAAACATTCAGTACTTC. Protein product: CASSQDTPGRDKNIQYF.

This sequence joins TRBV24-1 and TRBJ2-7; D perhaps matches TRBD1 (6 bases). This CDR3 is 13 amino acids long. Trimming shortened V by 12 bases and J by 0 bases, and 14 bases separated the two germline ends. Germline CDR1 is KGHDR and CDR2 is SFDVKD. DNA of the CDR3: TGTGCCGTCGGGACACCGGCCTCCTACGAGCAGTACTTC. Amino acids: CAVGTPASYEQYF.

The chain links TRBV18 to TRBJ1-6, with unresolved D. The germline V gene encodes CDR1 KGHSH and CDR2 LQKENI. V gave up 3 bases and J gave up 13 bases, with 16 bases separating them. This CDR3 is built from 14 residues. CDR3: CASSPGVSSPPLHF. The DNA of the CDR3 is TGTGCCAGCTCACCCGGGGTATCCTCCCCGCCCCTCCACTTT. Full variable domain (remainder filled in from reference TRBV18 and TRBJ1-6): NAGVMQNPRHLVRRRGQEARLRCSPMKGHSHVYWYRQLPEEGLKFMVYLQKENIIDESGMPKERFSAEFPKEGPSILRIQQVVRGDSAAYFCASSPGVSSPPLHFGNGTRLTVT.

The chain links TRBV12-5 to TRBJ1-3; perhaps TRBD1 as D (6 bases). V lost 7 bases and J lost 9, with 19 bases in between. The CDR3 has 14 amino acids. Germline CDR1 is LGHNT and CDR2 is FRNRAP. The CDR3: CASALGAVVGTIYF. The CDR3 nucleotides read TGTGCTAGTGCCCTGGGGGCCGTAGTGGGCACCATATATTTT.

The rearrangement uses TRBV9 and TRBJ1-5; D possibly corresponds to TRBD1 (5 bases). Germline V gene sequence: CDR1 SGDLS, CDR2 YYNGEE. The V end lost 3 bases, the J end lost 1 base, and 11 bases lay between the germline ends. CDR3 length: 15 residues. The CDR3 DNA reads TGTGCCAGCAGCGCCTCAGGGTCGAGCAATCAGCCCCAGCATTTT. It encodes CASSASGSSNQPQHF.

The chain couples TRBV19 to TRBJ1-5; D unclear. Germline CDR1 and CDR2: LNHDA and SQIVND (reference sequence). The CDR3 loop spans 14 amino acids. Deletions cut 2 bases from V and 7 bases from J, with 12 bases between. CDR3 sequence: CASSISGNGQPQHF. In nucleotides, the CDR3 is TGTGCCAGTAGTATATCCGGGAACGGCCAGCCCCAGCATTTT.

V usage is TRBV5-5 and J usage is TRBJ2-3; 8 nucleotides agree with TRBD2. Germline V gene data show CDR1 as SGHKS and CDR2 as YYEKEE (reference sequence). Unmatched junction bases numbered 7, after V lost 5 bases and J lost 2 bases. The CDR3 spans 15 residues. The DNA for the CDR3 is TGTGCCAGCAGGGCCTCTAGCGGGTACACAGATACGCAGTATTTT. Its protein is CASRASSGYTDTQYF. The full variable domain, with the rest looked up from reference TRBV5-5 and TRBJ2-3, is DAGVTQSPTHLIKTRGQQVTLRCSPISGHKSVSWYQQVLGQGPQFIFQYYEKEERGRGNFPDRFSARQFPNYSSELNVNALLLGDSALYLCASRASSGYTDTQYFGPGTRLTVL.

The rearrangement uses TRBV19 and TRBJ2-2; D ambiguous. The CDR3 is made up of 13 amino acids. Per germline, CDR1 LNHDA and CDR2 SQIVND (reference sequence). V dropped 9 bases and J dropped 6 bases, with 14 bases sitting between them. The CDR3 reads CASSLQDAGELFF. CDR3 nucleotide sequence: TGTGCCAGCTCGCTCCAGGATGCCGGGGAGCTGTTTTTT.

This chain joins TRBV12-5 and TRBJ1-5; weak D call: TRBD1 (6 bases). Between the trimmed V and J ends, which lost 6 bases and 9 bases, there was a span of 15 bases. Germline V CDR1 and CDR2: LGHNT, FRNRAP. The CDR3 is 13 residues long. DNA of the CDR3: TGTGCTAGTGGGTCACAGGGTTATCTGCCCCAGCATTTT. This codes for CASGSQGYLPQHF.

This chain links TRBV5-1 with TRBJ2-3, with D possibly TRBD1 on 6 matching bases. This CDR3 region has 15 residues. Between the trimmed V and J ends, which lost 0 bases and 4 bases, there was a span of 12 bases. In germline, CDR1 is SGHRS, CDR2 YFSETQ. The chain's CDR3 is CASSLGRGEADTQYF. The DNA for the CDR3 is TGCGCCAGCAGCTTGGGCAGGGGAGAGGCAGATACGCAGTATTTT.

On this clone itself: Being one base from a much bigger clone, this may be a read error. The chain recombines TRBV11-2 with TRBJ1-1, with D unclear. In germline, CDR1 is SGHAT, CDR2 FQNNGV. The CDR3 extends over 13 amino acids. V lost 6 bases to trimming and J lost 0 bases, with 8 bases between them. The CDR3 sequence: CASSPTVNTEAFF. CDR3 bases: TGTGCCAGCAGTCCCACAGTGAACACTGAAGCTTTCTTT.

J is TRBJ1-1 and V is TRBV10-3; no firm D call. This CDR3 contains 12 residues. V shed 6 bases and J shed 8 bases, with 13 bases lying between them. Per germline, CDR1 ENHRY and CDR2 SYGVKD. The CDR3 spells CAIRERRAEAFF. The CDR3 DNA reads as TGTGCCATCAGGGAAAGGAGAGCCGAAGCTTTCTTT.

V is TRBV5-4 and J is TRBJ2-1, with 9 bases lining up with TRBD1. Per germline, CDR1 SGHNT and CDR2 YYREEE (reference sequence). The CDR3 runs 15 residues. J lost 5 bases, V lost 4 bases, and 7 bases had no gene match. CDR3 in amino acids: CASSLGGQGDNEQFF. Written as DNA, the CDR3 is TGTGCCAGCAGCCTGGGGGGACAGGGCGACAATGAGCAGTTCTTC.

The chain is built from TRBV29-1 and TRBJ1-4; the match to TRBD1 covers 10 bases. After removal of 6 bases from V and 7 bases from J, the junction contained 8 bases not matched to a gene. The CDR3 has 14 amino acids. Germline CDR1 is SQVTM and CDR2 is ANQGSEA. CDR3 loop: CSVMSGDRGEKLFF. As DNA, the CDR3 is TGCAGCGTCATGAGTGGGGACAGGGGTGAAAAACTGTTTTTT.

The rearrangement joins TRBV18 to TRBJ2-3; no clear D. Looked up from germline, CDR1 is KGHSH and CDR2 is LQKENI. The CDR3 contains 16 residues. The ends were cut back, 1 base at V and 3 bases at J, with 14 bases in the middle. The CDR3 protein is CASSPLAFDRTDTQYF. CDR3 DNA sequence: TGTGCCAGCTCACCACTAGCATTCGACCGGACAGATACGCAGTATTTT.

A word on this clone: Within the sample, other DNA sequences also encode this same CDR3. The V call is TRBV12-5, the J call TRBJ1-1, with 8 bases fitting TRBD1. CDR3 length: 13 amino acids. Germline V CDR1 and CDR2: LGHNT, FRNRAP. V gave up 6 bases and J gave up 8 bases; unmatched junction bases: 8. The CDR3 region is CASGTDRGTEAFF. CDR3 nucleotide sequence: TGTGCTAGTGGCACAGACAGGGGAACCGAAGCTTTCTTT.

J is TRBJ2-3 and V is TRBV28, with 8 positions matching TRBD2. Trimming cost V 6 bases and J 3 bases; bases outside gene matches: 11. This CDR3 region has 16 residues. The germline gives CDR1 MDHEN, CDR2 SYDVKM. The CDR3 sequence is CASSLGQSGRTDTQYF. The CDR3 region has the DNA TGTGCCAGCAGCTTGGGGCAAAGCGGGAGAACAGATACGCAGTATTTT.

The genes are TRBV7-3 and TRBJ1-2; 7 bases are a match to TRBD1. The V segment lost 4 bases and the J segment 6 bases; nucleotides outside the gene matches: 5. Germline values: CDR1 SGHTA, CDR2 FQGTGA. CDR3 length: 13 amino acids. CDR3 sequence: CASSSDRVHGYTF. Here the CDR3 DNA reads TGTGCCAGCAGCTCCGACAGGGTTCATGGCTACACCTTC. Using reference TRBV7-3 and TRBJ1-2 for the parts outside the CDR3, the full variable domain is GAGVSQTPSNKVTEKGKYVELRCDPISGHTALYWYRQSLGQGPEFLIYFQGTGAADDSGLPNDRFFAVRPEGSVSTLKIQRTERGDSAVYLCASSSDRVHGYTFGSGTRLTVV.